Shown below are 11 T cell receptor beta chains from a single sample sequenced in a study of shared clonotypes between healthy human individuals (dated by TCRdb to about 2020). The protocol used for the library was the immunoSEQ multiplex PCR assay. The table was pulled from immuneACCESS by TCRdb, which kept in-frame rearrangements only. Such tables lose some clones; where checked, under half of the loss comes from unresolved V genes, and the rest has no known cause. This sample comprises 1.5 million to 1.9 million clones, roughly 98% of them detected only once. Roughly 0.45% of the sample comes from the top ten. Input material: naive CD4+ T cells sorted from blood. Per the publication, the cell subset or site label means: CD45RA+ positively selected. The origin of the receptors is a man aged 25-45 years in good health.

The rearrangement joins TRBV15 to TRBJ2-7, with D maybe TRBD1 (5 bases). Looked up from germline, CDR1 is LNHNV and CDR2 is YYDKDF (reference sequence). The germline V and J ends were trimmed by 4 bases and 7 bases, with 14 bases remaining between them. The CDR3 consists of 13 residues. The chain's CDR3 is CATSTTVFWEQYF. Here the CDR3 DNA reads TGTGCCACCAGCACGACAGTTTTCTGGGAGCAGTACTTC.

The chain has TRBV10-1 and TRBJ2-1; TRBD2 agrees at 9 bases. The CDR3 covers 14 residues. The trim removed 4 bases at V and 7 bases at J, leaving 5 bases unmatched. Germline V gene data show CDR1 as WNHNN and CDR2 as SYGVQD (reference sequence). DNA for the CDR3: TGCGCCAGCAGTGCTCGACTAGCGGATAATGAGCAGTTCTTC. Residues: CASSARLADNEQFF.

J is TRBJ2-7 and V is TRBV7-8; D remains ambiguous. Germline-derived CDR1 and CDR2 are SGHVS and FQNEAQ. The CDR3 extends over 14 amino acids. Trimming cost V 1 base and J 4 bases, with 11 bases left between them. For the CDR3, the DNA is TGTGCCAGCAGCTTAGGTGGGGAAATTTACGAGCAGTACTTC. Its protein product is CASSLGGEIYEQYF. The entire variable domain, with the rest obtained from reference TRBV7-8 and TRBJ2-7, is as follows: GAGVSQSPRYKVAKRGQDVALRCDPISGHVSLFWYQQALGQGPEFLTYFQNEAQLDKSGLPSDRFFAERPEGSVSTLKIQRTQQEDSAVYLCASSLGGEIYEQYFGPGTRLTVT.

This clone has a single count. The CDR3, as DNA: TGCGCCAGCAGCGGAAGAGAGTCTCTTTCCCCGCTGCCCCAGCATTTT. Translation: CASSGRESLSPLPQHF. This chain links TRBV4-1 with TRBJ1-5, with no clear D. Trimming removed 5 bases from V and 9 bases from J, with 23 bases in between. This CDR3 is built from 16 residues. The V gene's germline CDR1 is MGHRA and CDR2 YSYEKL.

This chain uses TRBV2 with TRBJ1-2; D ambiguous. This CDR3 is 12 amino acids long. The germline V gene encodes CDR1 SNHLY and CDR2 FYNNEI. Trimming shortened V by 4 bases and J by 6 bases, and 9 bases separated the two germline ends. The CDR3 reads CASSVIGDGYTF. The CDR3 nucleotides are TGTGCCAGCAGTGTGATAGGCGATGGCTACACCTTC.

CDR3 coding DNA: TGTGCCACTACGACAACCGGCGGGACCGGGGAGCTGTTTTTT. This translates into CATTTTGGTGELFF. The chain uses TRBV19 and TRBJ2-2; tentatively, D is TRBD2 (5 bases). Trimming shortened V by 10 bases and J by 5 bases, and 17 bases separated the two germline ends. Germline loops: CDR1 LNHDA, CDR2 SQIVND (reference sequence). CDR3 length equals 14 residues.

The chain is built from TRBV28 and TRBJ1-2; 9 bases fit TRBD1. The CDR3 has 15 residues. Trimming cost V 6 bases and J 1 base; bases outside gene matches: 6. Germline CDR1 reads MDHEN; CDR2 reads SYDVKM. The DNA of the CDR3 is TGTGCCAGCAGCACCGGGACAGGGTTTAACTATGGCTACACCTTC. Its translation: CASSTGTGFNYGYTF.

J is TRBJ2-7 and V is TRBV5-1, with 8 positions matching TRBD1. Germline V gene sequence: CDR1 SGHRS, CDR2 YFSETQ. CDR3 size: 13 residues. Germline trimming cut 8 bases from V and 3 bases from J; bases unmatched to any gene: 7. CDR3 nucleotide sequence: TGCGCCAGTCAGGGACAGGTAGGCTACGAGCAGTACTTC. It codes for CASQGQVGYEQYF.

This chain's CDR3 is CASSADHVSYEQYF. CDR3 sequence (DNA): TGTGCCAGCAGCGCAGACCATGTATCCTACGAGCAGTACTTC. The V gene is TRBV11-2, the J gene TRBJ2-7; D is unresolved. Germline-derived CDR1 and CDR2 are SGHAT and FQNNGV. The CDR3 is 14 amino acids. Trimming removed 5 bases from V and 1 base from J, with 12 bases in between.

This chain links TRBV25-1 with TRBJ2-1, with D perhaps being TRBD1 or TRBD2 (5 bases each). The V and J ends lost 8 bases and 6 bases respectively, with 11 bases between them. The CDR3 loop spans 12 amino acids. CDR1 MGHDK and CDR2 SYGVNS come from the germline V gene. CDR3 nucleotide sequence: TGTGCCAGCGAGGGGTTCGGCAATGAGCAGTTCTTC. It encodes CASEGFGNEQFF.

The chain uses TRBV9 and TRBJ2-5; 11 nucleotides match TRBD2. The CDR3 spans 17 residues. Germline V gene data show CDR1 as SGDLS and CDR2 as YYNGEE. J gave up 0 bases and V 0 bases, and 4 bases lay outside the gene matches. The CDR3 protein is CASSVEPSGRYQETQYF. CDR3 sequence (DNA): TGTGCCAGCAGCGTAGAACCTAGCGGGAGGTACCAAGAGACCCAGTACTTC.